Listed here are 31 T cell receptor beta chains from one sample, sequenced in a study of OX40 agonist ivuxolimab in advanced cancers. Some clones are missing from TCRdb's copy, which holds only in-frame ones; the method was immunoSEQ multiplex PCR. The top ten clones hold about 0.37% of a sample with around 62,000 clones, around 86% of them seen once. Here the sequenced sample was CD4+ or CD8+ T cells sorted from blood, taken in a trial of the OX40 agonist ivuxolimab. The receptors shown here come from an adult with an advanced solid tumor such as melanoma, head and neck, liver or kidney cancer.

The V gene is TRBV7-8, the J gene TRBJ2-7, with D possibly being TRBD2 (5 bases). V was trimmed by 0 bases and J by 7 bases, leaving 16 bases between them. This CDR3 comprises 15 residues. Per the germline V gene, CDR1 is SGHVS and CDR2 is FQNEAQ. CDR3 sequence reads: CASSLASRAAGEQYF. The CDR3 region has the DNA TGTGCCAGCAGCTTAGCGTCGAGGGCAGCCGGAGAGCAGTACTTC.

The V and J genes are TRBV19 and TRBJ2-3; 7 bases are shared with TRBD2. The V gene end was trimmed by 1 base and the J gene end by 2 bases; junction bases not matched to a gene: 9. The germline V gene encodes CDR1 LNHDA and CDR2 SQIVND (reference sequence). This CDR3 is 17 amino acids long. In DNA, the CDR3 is TGTGCCAGTAGTATAGTAGGCGGGGGAGGGCTCACAGATACGCAGTATTTT. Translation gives CASSIVGGGGLTDTQYF. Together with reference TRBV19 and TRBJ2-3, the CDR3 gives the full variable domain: DGGITQSPKYLFRKEGQNVTLSCEQNLNHDAMYWYRQDPGQGLRLIYYSQIVNDFQKGDIAEGYSVSREKKESFPLTVTSAQKNPTAFYLCASSIVGGGGLTDTQYFGPGTRLTVL.

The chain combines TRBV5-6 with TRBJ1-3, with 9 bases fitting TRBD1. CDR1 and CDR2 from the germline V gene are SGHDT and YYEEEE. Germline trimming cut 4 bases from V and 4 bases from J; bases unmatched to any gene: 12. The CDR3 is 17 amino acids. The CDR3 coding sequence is TGTGCCAGCAGCCCGGCCCCACAGGGGGCCCTCGGAAACACCATATATTTT. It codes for CASSPAPQGALGNTIYF.

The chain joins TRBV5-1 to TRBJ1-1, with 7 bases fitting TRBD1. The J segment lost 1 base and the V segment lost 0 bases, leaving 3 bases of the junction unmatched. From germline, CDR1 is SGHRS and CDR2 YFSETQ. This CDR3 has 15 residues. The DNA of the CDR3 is TGCGCCAGCAGCTTGGTGACAGGGACGAACACTGAAGCTTTCTTT. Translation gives CASSLVTGTNTEAFF. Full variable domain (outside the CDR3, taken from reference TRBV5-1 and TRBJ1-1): KAGVTQTPRYLIKTRGQQVTLSCSPISGHRSVSWYQQTPGQGLQFLFEYFSETQRNKGNFPGRFSGRQFSNSRSEMNVSTLELGDSALYLCASSLVTGTNTEAFFGQGTRLTVV.

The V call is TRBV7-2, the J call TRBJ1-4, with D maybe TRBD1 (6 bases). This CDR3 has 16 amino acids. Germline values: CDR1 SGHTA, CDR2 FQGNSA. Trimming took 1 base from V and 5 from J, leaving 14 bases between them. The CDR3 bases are TGTGCCAGCAGCTTAGTCGCAGGGGATGGGAATGAAAAACTGTTTTTT. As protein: CASSLVAGDGNEKLFF.

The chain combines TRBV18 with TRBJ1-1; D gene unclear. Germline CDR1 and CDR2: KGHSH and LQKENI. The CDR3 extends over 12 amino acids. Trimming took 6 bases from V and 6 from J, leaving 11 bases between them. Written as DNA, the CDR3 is TGTGCCAGCTCCCTAAGGGCCGCTGAAGCTTTCTTT. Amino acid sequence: CASSLRAAEAFF.

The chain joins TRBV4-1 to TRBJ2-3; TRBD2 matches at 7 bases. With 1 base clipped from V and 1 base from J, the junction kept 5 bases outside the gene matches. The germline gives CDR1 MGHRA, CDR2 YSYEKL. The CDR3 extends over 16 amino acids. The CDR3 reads CASSQGGGRRTDTQYF. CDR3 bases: TGCGCCAGCAGCCAAGGGGGGGGTCGACGCACAGATACGCAGTATTTT.

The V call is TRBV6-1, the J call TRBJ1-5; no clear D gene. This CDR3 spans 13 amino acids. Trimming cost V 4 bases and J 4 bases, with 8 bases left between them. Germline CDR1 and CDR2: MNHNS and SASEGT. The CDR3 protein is CASSVSLNQPQHF. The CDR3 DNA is TGTGCCAGCAGTGTTAGCTTAAATCAGCCCCAGCATTTT.

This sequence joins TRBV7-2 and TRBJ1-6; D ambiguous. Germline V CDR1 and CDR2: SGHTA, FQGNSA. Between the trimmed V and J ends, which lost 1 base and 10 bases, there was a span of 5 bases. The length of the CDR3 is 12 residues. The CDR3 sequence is CASSLVRSPLHF. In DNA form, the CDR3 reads TGTGCCAGCAGCTTAGTACGGTCACCCCTCCACTTT.

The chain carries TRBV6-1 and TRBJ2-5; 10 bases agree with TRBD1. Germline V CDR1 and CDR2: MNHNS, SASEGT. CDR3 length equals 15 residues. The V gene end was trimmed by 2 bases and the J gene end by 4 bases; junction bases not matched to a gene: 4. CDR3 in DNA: TGTGCCAGCAGTGAAAGGGACAGGGGCCCAGAGACCCAGTACTTC. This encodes CASSERDRGPETQYF.

The CDR3 sequence is CASRDPTGGNTEAFF. The CDR3 coding sequence is TGTGCCAGCAGGGACCCGACAGGGGGTAACACTGAAGCTTTCTTT. The V and J genes are TRBV5-4 and TRBJ1-1; 9 positions agree with TRBD1. Germline trimming cut 5 bases from V and 2 bases from J; bases unmatched to any gene: 7. The germline CDR1 and CDR2 sequences are SGHNT and YYREEE (reference sequence). The CDR3 sequence is 15 residues long.

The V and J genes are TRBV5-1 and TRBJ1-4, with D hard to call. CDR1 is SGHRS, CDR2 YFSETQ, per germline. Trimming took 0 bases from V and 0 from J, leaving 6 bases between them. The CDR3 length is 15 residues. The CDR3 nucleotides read TGCGCCAGCAGCTTGGATGTGGCAACTAATGAAAAACTGTTTTTT. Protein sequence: CASSLDVATNEKLFF.

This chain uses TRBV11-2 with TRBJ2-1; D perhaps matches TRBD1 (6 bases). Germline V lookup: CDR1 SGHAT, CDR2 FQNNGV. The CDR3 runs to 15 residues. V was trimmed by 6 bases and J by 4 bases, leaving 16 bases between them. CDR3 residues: CASRNPEQGYNEQFF. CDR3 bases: TGTGCCAGCAGAAATCCGGAACAGGGTTACAATGAGCAGTTCTTC. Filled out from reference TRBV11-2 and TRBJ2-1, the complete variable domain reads EAGVAQSPRYKIIEKRQSVAFWCNPISGHATLYWYQQILGQGPKLLIQFQNNGVVDDSQLPKDRFSAERLKGVDSTLKIQPAKLEDSAVYLCASRNPEQGYNEQFFGPGTRLTVL.

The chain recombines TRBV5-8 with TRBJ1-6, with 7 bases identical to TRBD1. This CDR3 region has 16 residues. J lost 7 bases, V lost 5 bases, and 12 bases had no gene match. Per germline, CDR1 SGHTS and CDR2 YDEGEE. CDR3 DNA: TGTGCCAGCAGTCCCGGACAGGTTCTATACAATTCACCCCTCCACTTT. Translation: CASSPGQVLYNSPLHF.

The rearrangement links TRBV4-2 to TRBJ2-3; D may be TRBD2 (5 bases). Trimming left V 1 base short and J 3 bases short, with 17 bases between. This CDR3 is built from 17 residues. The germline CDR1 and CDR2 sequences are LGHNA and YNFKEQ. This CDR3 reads CASSQARTSGPTDTQYF. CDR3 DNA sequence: TGTGCCAGCAGCCAAGCCCGGACCAGCGGTCCTACAGATACGCAGTATTTT.

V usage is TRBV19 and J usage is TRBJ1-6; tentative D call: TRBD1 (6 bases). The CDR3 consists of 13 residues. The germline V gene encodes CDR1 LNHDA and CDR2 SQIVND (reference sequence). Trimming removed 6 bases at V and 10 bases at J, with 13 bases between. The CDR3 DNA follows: TGTGCCAGTAGCACCACAGGGAGATCACCCCTCCACTTT. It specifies CASSTTGRSPLHF.

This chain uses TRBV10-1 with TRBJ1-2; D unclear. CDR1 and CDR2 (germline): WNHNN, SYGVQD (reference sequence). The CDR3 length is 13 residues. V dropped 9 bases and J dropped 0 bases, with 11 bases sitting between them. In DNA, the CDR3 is TGCGCCAGGAGACGTTTGCCTAACTATGGCTACACCTTC. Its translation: CARRRLPNYGYTF.

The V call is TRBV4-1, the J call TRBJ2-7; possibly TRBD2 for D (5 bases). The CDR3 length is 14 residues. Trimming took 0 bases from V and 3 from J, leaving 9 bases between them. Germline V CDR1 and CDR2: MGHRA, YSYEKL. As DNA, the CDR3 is TGCGCCAGCAGCCAAGACGAAGGGAGCTACGAGCAGTACTTC. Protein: CASSQDEGSYEQYF.

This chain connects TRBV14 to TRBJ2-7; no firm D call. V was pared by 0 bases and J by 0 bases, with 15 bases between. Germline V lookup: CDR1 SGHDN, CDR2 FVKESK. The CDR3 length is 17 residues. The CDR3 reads CASSQELSPGYSYEQYF. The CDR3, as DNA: TGTGCCAGCAGCCAAGAGCTGTCTCCGGGCTACTCCTACGAGCAGTACTTC.

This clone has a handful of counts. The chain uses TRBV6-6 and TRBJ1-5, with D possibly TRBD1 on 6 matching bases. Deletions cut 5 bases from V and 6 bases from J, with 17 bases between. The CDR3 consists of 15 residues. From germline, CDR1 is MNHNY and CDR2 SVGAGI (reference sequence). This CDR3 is CASSVSGAVSQPQHF. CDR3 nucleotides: TGTGCCAGCAGTGTGTCAGGGGCGGTGAGTCAGCCCCAGCATTTT.

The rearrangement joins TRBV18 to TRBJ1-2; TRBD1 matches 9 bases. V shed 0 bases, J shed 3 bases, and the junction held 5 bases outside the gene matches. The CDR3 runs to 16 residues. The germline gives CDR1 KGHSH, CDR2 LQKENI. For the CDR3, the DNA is TGTGCCAGCTCACCACCCCCGGGACAGGGATACTATGGCTACACCTTC. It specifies CASSPPPGQGYYGYTF.

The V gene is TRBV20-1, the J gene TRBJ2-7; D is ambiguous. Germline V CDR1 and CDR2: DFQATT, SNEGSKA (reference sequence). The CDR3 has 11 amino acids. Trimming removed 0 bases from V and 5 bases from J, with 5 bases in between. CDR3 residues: CSARDLDEQYF. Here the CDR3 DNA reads TGCAGTGCTAGAGATCTCGACGAGCAGTACTTC.

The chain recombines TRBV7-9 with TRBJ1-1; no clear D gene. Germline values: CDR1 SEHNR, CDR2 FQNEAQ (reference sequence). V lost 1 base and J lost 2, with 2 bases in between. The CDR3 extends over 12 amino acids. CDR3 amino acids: CASSLDNTEAFF. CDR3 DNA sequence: TGTGCCAGCAGCTTAGACAACACTGAAGCTTTCTTT.

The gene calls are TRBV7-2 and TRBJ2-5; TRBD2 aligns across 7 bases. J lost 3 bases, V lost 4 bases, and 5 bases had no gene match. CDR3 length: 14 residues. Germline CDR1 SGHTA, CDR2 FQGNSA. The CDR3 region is CASSSTSEEETQYF. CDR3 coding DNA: TGTGCCAGCAGCTCCACTAGCGAGGAAGAGACCCAGTACTTC.

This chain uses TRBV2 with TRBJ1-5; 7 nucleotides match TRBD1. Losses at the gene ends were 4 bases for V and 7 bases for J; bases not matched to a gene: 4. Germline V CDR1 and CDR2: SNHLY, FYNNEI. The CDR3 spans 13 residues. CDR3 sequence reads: CASSGTGSQPQHF. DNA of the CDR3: TGTGCCAGCAGTGGGACAGGCTCCCAGCCCCAGCATTTT.

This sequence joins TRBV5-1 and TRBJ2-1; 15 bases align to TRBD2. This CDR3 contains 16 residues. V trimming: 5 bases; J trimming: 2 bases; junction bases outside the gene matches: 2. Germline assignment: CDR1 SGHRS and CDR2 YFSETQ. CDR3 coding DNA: TGCGCCAGCAGAGGACTAGCGGGGGGGCCCTACAATGAGCAGTTCTTC. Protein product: CASRGLAGGPYNEQFF.

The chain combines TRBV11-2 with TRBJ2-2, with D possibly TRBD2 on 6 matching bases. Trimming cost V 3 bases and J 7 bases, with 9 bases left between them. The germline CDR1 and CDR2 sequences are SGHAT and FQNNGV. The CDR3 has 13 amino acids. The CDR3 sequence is CASSLTSIGELFF. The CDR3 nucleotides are TGTGCCAGCAGCTTGACTAGTATCGGGGAGCTGTTTTTT.

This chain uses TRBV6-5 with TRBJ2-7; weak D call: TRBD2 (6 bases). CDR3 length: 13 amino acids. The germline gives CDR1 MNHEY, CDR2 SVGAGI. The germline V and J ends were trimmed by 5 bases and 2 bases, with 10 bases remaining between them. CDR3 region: CASSPRGTYEQYF. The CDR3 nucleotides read TGTGCCAGCAGTCCCCGGGGGACCTACGAGCAGTACTTC.

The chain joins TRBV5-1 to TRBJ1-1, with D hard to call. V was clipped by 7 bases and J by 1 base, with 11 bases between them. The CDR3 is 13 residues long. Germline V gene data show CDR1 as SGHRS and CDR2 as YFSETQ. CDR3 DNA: TGCGCCAGCCGCATCGGAGGGAACACTGAAGCTTTCTTT. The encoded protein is CASRIGGNTEAFF.

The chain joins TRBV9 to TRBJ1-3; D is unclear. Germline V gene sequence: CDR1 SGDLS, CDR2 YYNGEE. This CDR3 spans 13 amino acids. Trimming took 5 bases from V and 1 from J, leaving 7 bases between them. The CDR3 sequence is CASSRESGNTIYF. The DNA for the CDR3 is TGTGCCAGCAGTAGAGAGTCTGGAAACACCATATATTTT. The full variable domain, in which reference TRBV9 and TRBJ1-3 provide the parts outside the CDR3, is DSGVTQTPKHLITATGQRVTLRCSPRSGDLSVYWYQQSLDQGLQFLIQYYNGEERAKGNILERFSAQQFPDLHSELNLSSLELGDSALYFCASSRESGNTIYFGEGSWLTVV.

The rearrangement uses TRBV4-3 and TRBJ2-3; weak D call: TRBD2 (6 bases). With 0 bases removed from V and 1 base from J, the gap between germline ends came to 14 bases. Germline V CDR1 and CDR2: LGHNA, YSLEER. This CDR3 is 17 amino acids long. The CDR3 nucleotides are TGCGCCAGCAGCCAAGAGTGGGGGGTTGGGGGCACAGATACGCAGTATTTT. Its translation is CASSQEWGVGGTDTQYF.